The 9 T cell receptor beta chains given below trace back to one sample, sequenced in a study of cytomegalovirus exposure and HLA in healthy donors. This table comes from immunoSEQ multiplex PCR, and its TCRdb copy is limited to in-frame clones, with some not included. This sample has some 150,000 clones, with 88% found just once. The material sequenced was PBMCs. Every receptor here comes from a man aged 18 to 29 in good health and CMV-seronegative.

This clone was recorded only once. The CDR3: CASRERDKKETQYF. Here the CDR3 DNA reads TGTGCCAGCAGAGAGAGGGACAAGAAAGAGACCCAGTACTTC. The chain is built from TRBV6-1 and TRBJ2-5; D perhaps matches TRBD1 (6 bases). CDR1 is MNHNS and CDR2 is SASEGT in the germline V gene. Trimming pared 6 bases from V and 3 bases from J, leaving 14 bases between. CDR3 length: 14 residues.

The chain joins TRBV5-4 to TRBJ2-3; the D is unclear. Germline V gives CDR1 SGHNT, CDR2 YYREEE (reference sequence). Trimming removed 4 bases from V and 1 base from J, with 10 bases in between. This CDR3 spans 14 amino acids. The CDR3 region has the DNA TGTGCCAGCAGCCGCCCCGGTGGCACAGATACGCAGTATTTT. Its protein is CASSRPGGTDTQYF.

The chain employs TRBV6-1 and TRBJ2-1, with D uncertain. Germline V gene sequence: CDR1 MNHNS, CDR2 SASEGT. With 1 base removed from V and 9 bases from J, the gap between germline ends came to 10 bases. The CDR3 spans 13 residues. The CDR3 protein is CASSEGRIGEQFF. The CDR3 region has the DNA TGTGCCAGCAGTGAAGGGCGGATCGGTGAGCAGTTCTTC.

This sequence joins TRBV10-3 and TRBJ1-3, with D hard to call. The CDR3 runs 14 residues. Germline CDR1 reads ENHRY; CDR2 reads SYGVKD. V was shortened by 5 bases and J by 0 bases, with 8 bases between the two germline ends. CDR3 sequence (DNA): TGTGCCATCAGTCCACAGAACTCTGGAAACACCATATATTTT. This translates into CAISPQNSGNTIYF.

In this sample, this clone turned up once. V usage is TRBV29-1 and J usage is TRBJ2-7; a weak D match, TRBD2 (5 bases). The CDR3 is 12 residues long. CDR1 is SQVTM, CDR2 ANQGSEA, per germline. Trimming cost V 5 bases and J 2 bases, with 10 bases left between them. The CDR3 sequence is CSVLSETYEQYF. CDR3 DNA: TGCAGCGTTCTTAGCGAGACCTACGAGCAGTACTTC.

The chain links TRBV5-1 to TRBJ2-1; TRBD1 matches at 9 bases. The V gene end was trimmed by 0 bases and the J gene end by 7 bases; junction bases not matched to a gene: 5. This CDR3 comprises 15 residues. Germline CDR1 is SGHRS and CDR2 is YFSETQ. The CDR3 reads CASSLEGQGLNEQFF. CDR3 DNA: TGCGCCAGCAGCTTGGAGGGACAGGGTTTGAATGAGCAGTTCTTC. The variable domain in full, completed from reference TRBV5-1 and TRBJ2-1, reads KAGVTQTPRYLIKTRGQQVTLSCSPISGHRSVSWYQQTPGQGLQFLFEYFSETQRNKGNFPGRFSGRQFSNSRSEMNVSTLELGDSALYLCASSLEGQGLNEQFFGPGTRLTVL.

The table lists this clone with a few counts. The chain carries TRBV2 and TRBJ1-1; no clear D gene. The CDR3 length is 11 residues. Germline values: CDR1 SNHLY, CDR2 FYNNEI. V dropped 4 bases and J dropped 7 bases, with 7 bases sitting between them. CDR3 amino acids: CASSVGSEAFF. In DNA, the CDR3 is TGTGCCAGCAGTGTGGGGAGTGAAGCTTTCTTT. Full variable domain (rest looked up from reference TRBV2 and TRBJ1-1): EPEVTQTPSHQVTQMGQEVILRCVPISNHLYFYWYRQILGQKVEFLVSFYNNEISEKSEIFDDQFSVERPDGSNFTLKIRSTKLEDSAMYFCASSVGSEAFFGQGTRLTVV.

The rearrangement joins TRBV7-8 to TRBJ2-7; D is unresolved. Trimming removed 6 bases from V and 2 bases from J, with 14 bases in between. The CDR3 spans 14 residues. Germline V lookup: CDR1 SGHVS, CDR2 FQNEAQ. CDR3 sequence: CASREAITTYEQYF. In nucleotides, the CDR3 is TGTGCCAGCAGAGAAGCGATTACAACCTACGAGCAGTACTTC.

The CDR3 bases are TGTGCCATCCAGCGTCGCACTAGCGGGGGGGTTACCTACAATGAGCAGTTCTTC. Translation gives CAIQRRTSGGVTYNEQFF. The chain is built from TRBV10-3 and TRBJ2-1, with 13 nucleotides matching TRBD2. V shed 8 bases and J 2 bases; nucleotides not matched to a gene: 12. Germline V gene sequence: CDR1 ENHRY, CDR2 SYGVKD. This CDR3 spans 18 amino acids.